This T cell receptor beta chain was observed in a study of beta chain features in type 1 diabetes. The whole isolated RNA underwent reverse transcription, so sequencing captured expressed TCRB transcripts. The method was immunoSEQ multiplex PCR; TCRdb's version includes in-frame clones alone and lacks a portion of them. The sample yields around 430,000 clones, 30% seen once. The source material was naive CD4+ T cells from blood. The receptor's source is a man younger than 35 in good health.

The chain's CDR3 is CASSERPGLSSEQFF. The CDR3 DNA reads as TGTGCCAGCAGTGAGAGACCGGGACTATCGAGTGAGCAGTTCTTC. The chain carries TRBV2 and TRBJ2-1; 7 nucleotides agree with TRBD2. From germline, CDR1 is SNHLY and CDR2 FYNNEI. With 3 bases clipped from V and 9 bases from J, the junction kept 11 bases outside the gene matches. The CDR3 loop spans 15 amino acids.